This entry lists 29 T cell receptor beta chains sequenced from one sample in a study of cytomegalovirus exposure and HLA in healthy donors. In the PCR, 60 Vbeta and 13 Jbeta primers were used. Repertoires were generated with immunoSEQ multiplex PCR, while TCRdb's copy carries only in-frame clones and drops some. The data show 100,000 or so clones, around 70% seen once. Sequenced material: PBMCs. These receptors all come from a middle-aged man in good health and CMV-seronegative.

The J gene is TRBJ1-2, the V gene TRBV7-3; 9 nucleotides align to TRBD1. The CDR3 is made up of 14 amino acids. The trim removed 4 bases at V and 8 bases at J, leaving 8 bases unmatched. CDR1 is SGHTA, CDR2 FQGTGA, per germline. DNA of the CDR3: TGTGCCAGCAGCTCCACAGGGGGCGTGGCGGGCTACACCTTC. This codes for CASSSTGGVAGYTF.

This clone was recorded many times. The gene calls are TRBV4-1 and TRBJ2-5; no clear D. Germline CDR1 reads MGHRA; CDR2 reads YSYEKL. V was trimmed by 1 base and J by 4 bases, leaving 4 bases between them. The CDR3 has 12 residues. This CDR3 is CASSQVRETQYF. The CDR3 region has the DNA TGCGCCAGCAGCCAAGTTCGAGAGACCCAGTACTTC.

This chain links TRBV15 with TRBJ1-1; weak D call: TRBD1 (5 bases). Trimming took 0 bases from V and 5 from J, leaving 10 bases between them. Germline lookup yields CDR1 LNHNV and CDR2 YYDKDF (reference sequence). The CDR3 sequence is 14 residues long. CDR3 in amino acids: CATSRDRGGTEAFF. The CDR3 DNA reads as TGTGCCACCAGCAGAGATCGGGGGGGAACTGAAGCTTTCTTT.

The chain is built from TRBV6-1 and TRBJ2-7; TRBD1 aligns across 7 bases. After removal of 6 bases from V and 5 bases from J, the junction contained 13 bases not matched to a gene. The CDR3 is 15 amino acids. Germline values: CDR1 MNHNS, CDR2 SASEGT. The CDR3 region has the DNA TGTGCCAGCAGACCTGGACAGGTAATAAGGGACGAGCAGTACTTC. Translated: CASRPGQVIRDEQYF.

The chain uses TRBV9 and TRBJ1-2; a weak D match, TRBD1 (6 bases). Germline V CDR1 and CDR2: SGDLS, YYNGEE. Trimming removed 0 bases from V and 6 bases from J, with 9 bases in between. The CDR3 contains 13 residues. The CDR3 sequence: CASSVGQVDGYTF. CDR3 nucleotides: TGTGCCAGCAGCGTAGGACAGGTTGATGGCTACACCTTC. The full variable domain, with the rest looked up from reference TRBV9 and TRBJ1-2, is DSGVTQTPKHLITATGQRVTLRCSPRSGDLSVYWYQQSLDQGLQFLIQYYNGEERAKGNILERFSAQQFPDLHSELNLSSLELGDSALYFCASSVGQVDGYTFGSGTRLTVV.

This chain joins TRBV18 and TRBJ2-3; 10 bases fit TRBD2. Germline V CDR1 and CDR2: KGHSH, LQKENI. Germline trimming cut 2 bases from V and 5 bases from J; bases unmatched to any gene: 10. This CDR3 is 17 amino acids long. The CDR3 nucleotides are TGTGCCAGCTCACCATTCGCCAGCGGGAGGGCCGAAGATACGCAGTATTTT. This encodes CASSPFASGRAEDTQYF.

This rearrangement joins TRBV10-3 to TRBJ1-2; no firm D call. The CDR3 contains 15 residues. From germline, CDR1 is ENHRY and CDR2 SYGVKD. The V end lost 8 bases, the J end lost 2 bases, and 18 bases lay between the germline ends. The CDR3 loop reads CAIAIPDSLNYGYTF. The DNA of the CDR3 is TGTGCCATCGCAATACCGGACTCTCTGAACTATGGCTACACCTTC.

This chain uses TRBV15 with TRBJ1-3; 8 bases fit TRBD1. Germline CDR1 LNHNV, CDR2 YYDKDF (reference sequence). The CDR3 is 16 residues long. V lost 0 bases to trimming and J lost 2 bases; unmatched junction nucleotides: 3. CDR3 loop: CATSRDQQGAGNTIYF. The CDR3 DNA is TGTGCCACCAGCAGAGATCAACAGGGGGCTGGAAACACCATATATTTT.

This chain uses TRBV5-1 with TRBJ2-3, with a possible D match to TRBD2 (5 bases). V dropped 3 bases and J dropped 3 bases, with 17 bases sitting between them. Germline-derived CDR1 and CDR2 are SGHRS and YFSETQ. The CDR3 contains 16 residues. DNA of the CDR3: TGCGCCAGCAGCTCCGGACCTCCCGGCGGGACAGATACGCAGTATTTT. Protein sequence: CASSSGPPGGTDTQYF.

This chain connects TRBV12-5 to TRBJ1-2, with 10 bases aligning to TRBD1. This CDR3 spans 15 amino acids. V lost 6 bases to trimming and J lost 8 bases; unmatched junction nucleotides: 12. Per the germline V gene, CDR1 is LGHNT and CDR2 is FRNRAP. CDR3 coding DNA: TGTGCTAGTGGCAATTCTTGGACAGGGGGTGGCGGCTACACCTTC. This gives the protein CASGNSWTGGGGYTF.

The chain combines TRBV27 with TRBJ2-2; the D is unclear. V was clipped by 3 bases and J by 1 base, with 9 bases between them. CDR3 length: 15 amino acids. Germline values: CDR1 MNHEY, CDR2 SMNVEV (reference sequence). In DNA form, the CDR3 reads TGTGCCAGCAGTTTGGCGGCGGTGAACACCGGGGAGCTGTTTTTT. Protein sequence: CASSLAAVNTGELFF.

This clone has more than one count but fewer than ten. The sample has other DNA sequences that encode this CDR3 too. The chain combines TRBV19 with TRBJ2-1; D unresolved. The CDR3 sequence is 14 residues long. V lost 3 bases and J lost 0, with 6 bases in between. CDR1 and CDR2 (germline): LNHDA, SQIVND (reference sequence). This chain's CDR3 is CASSMGSSYNEQFF. Written as DNA, the CDR3 is TGTGCCAGTAGTATGGGCAGCTCCTACAATGAGCAGTTCTTC.

The V and J genes are TRBV6-4 and TRBJ1-5; no reliable D call. Germline V gene lookup returns CDR1 MRHNA and CDR2 SNTAGT. The CDR3 covers 14 residues. The V end lost 6 bases, the J end lost 0 bases, and 9 bases lay between the germline ends. CDR3 nucleotide sequence: TGTGCCAGCAGCGTGACATTTAGCAATCAGCCCCAGCATTTT. Residues: CASSVTFSNQPQHF.

The chain links TRBV27 to TRBJ2-7, with 9 nucleotides matching TRBD2. The CDR3 runs to 16 residues. V lost 1 base, J lost 5 bases, and 9 bases stayed unmatched. Germline lookup yields CDR1 MNHEY and CDR2 SMNVEV (reference sequence). CDR3 sequence: CASSLFGRLAVHEQYF. CDR3 sequence (DNA): TGTGCCAGCAGTTTATTCGGTAGACTAGCGGTCCACGAGCAGTACTTC.

This rearrangement joins TRBV29-1 to TRBJ1-2; a weak D match, TRBD1 (6 bases). Germline CDR1 and CDR2: SQVTM and ANQGSEA. V lost 5 bases and J lost 4, with 14 bases in between. The CDR3 is 13 amino acids. The CDR3 loop is CSVFRTESYGYTF. DNA for the CDR3: TGCAGCGTTTTCCGGACAGAGAGCTATGGCTACACCTTC.

V usage is TRBV9 and J usage is TRBJ2-7; D remains ambiguous. V lost 3 bases, J lost 2 bases, and 9 bases lay in between. This CDR3 spans 13 amino acids. Germline lookup yields CDR1 SGDLS and CDR2 YYNGEE. CDR3 loop: CASSGKTAYEQYF. CDR3 bases: TGTGCCAGCAGCGGTAAAACAGCCTACGAGCAGTACTTC.

This clone occurred a few times. The CDR3 here is CASSYNRGEAFF. CDR3 sequence (DNA): TGTGCCAGCAGTTACAACAGGGGAGAAGCTTTCTTT. The V gene is TRBV6-5, the J gene TRBJ1-1; 7 nucleotides line up with TRBD1. This CDR3 region has 12 residues. The junction had 2 bases not matched to a gene; V was cut back by 2 bases and J by 8 bases. Germline values: CDR1 MNHEY, CDR2 SVGAGI.

This clone was found once. V and J are TRBV7-2 and TRBJ2-7; 9 bases agree with TRBD1. The CDR3 is 15 residues long. Trimming cost V 6 bases and J 7 bases; bases outside gene matches: 13. The germline gives CDR1 SGHTA, CDR2 FQGNSA. This chain's CDR3 is CASRISQGASGEQYF. The CDR3 DNA follows: TGTGCCAGCAGAATCTCACAGGGGGCCTCTGGGGAGCAGTACTTC.

This clone was seen a few times. The rearrangement joins TRBV11-2 to TRBJ2-7; 8 bases match TRBD2. Germline assignment: CDR1 SGHAT and CDR2 FQNNGV. The V segment lost 5 bases and the J segment 6 bases; nucleotides outside the gene matches: 12. This CDR3 has 15 residues. CDR3 DNA sequence: TGTGCCAGCAGCAATTCCGGGACTAGAGGTGTCGAGCAGTACTTC. This translates into CASSNSGTRGVEQYF.

The V gene is TRBV10-2, the J gene TRBJ1-2; TRBD1 is a possible D gene (6 bases). The CDR3 consists of 11 residues. Trimming took 5 bases from V and 8 from J, leaving 9 bases between them. Germline V gene data show CDR1 as WSHSY and CDR2 as SAAADI. CDR3 sequence (DNA): TGCGCCAGCAGTACAGGGTCCGGCTACACCTTC. It translates to CASSTGSGYTF.

The chain links TRBV4-3 to TRBJ2-2; no reliable D call. There are 14 residues in the CDR3. Looked up from germline, CDR1 is LGHNA and CDR2 is YSLEER. V was trimmed by 4 bases and J by 1 base, leaving 7 bases between them. CDR3 nucleotides: TGCGCCAGCAGCCTTGGAGAGAACACCGGGGAGCTGTTTTTT. It codes for CASSLGENTGELFF.

The chain is built from TRBV6-5 and TRBJ1-2, with TRBD1 as a possible D gene (6 bases). The V gene lost 6 bases and the J gene lost 8 bases, with 19 bases spanning the gap. The CDR3 has 14 residues. CDR1 and CDR2 (germline): MNHEY, SVGAGI. The CDR3 region is CASSPTTGMEGYTF. CDR3 nucleotide sequence: TGTGCCAGCAGCCCGACCACAGGGATGGAAGGCTACACCTTC.

This chain uses TRBV19 with TRBJ2-7; TRBD2 agrees at 14 bases. The germline V gene has CDR1 LNHDA and CDR2 SQIVND (reference sequence). The V gene end was trimmed by 5 bases and the J gene end by 5 bases; junction bases not matched to a gene: 8. There are 16 residues in the CDR3. This CDR3 reads CASSPGTSGRADEQYF. For the CDR3, the DNA is TGTGCCAGTAGTCCCGGGACTAGCGGGAGAGCCGACGAGCAGTACTTC.

The rearrangement links TRBV15 to TRBJ2-1; TRBD1 might be the D (6 bases). CDR3 length equals 17 residues. The V end was cut by 0 bases, the J end by 7 bases, with 19 bases between. The germline V gene encodes CDR1 LNHNV and CDR2 YYDKDF (reference sequence). CDR3 nucleotides: TGTGCCACCAGCAGAGATCGGGGCAGGGGAGTTAGAAATGAGCAGTTCTTC. This encodes CATSRDRGRGVRNEQFF. The whole variable domain, remainder taken from reference TRBV15 and TRBJ2-1, is DAMVIQNPRYQVTQFGKPVTLSCSQTLNHNVMYWYQQKSSQAPKLLFHYYDKDFNNEADTPDNFQSRRPNTSFCFLDIRSPGLGDTAMYLCATSRDRGRGVRNEQFFGPGTRLTVL.

This chain uses TRBV7-9 with TRBJ2-3, with 12 positions matching TRBD1. This CDR3 is built from 18 residues. The V gene end was trimmed by 4 bases and the J gene end by 0 bases; junction bases not matched to a gene: 8. The germline gives CDR1 SEHNR, CDR2 FQNEAQ (reference sequence). The CDR3 DNA follows: TGTGCCAGCAGCTCCCGGGACAGGGGGCAATCTAGCACAGATACGCAGTATTTT. Translated, it gives CASSSRDRGQSSTDTQYF.

The V and J genes are TRBV5-1 and TRBJ2-3; possibly TRBD1 for D (6 bases). From germline, CDR1 is SGHRS and CDR2 YFSETQ. This CDR3 has 14 amino acids. V shed 6 bases and J shed 0 bases, with 11 bases lying between them. The CDR3 DNA reads as TGCGCCAGCACTGGGGGCTATAGCACAGATACGCAGTATTTT. Translating it yields CASTGGYSTDTQYF.

The V call is TRBV7-2, the J call TRBJ2-1, with TRBD1 matching over 7 bases. Losses at the gene ends were 10 bases for V and 4 bases for J; bases not matched to a gene: 4. Germline V gene lookup returns CDR1 SGHTA and CDR2 FQGNSA. The CDR3 has 12 amino acids. CDR3 sequence (DNA): TGTGCCACCGCGGACAGGTACAATGAGCAGTTCTTC. As protein: CATADRYNEQFF.

The chain uses TRBV28 and TRBJ2-7; D is unclear. With 3 bases removed from V and 3 bases from J, the gap between germline ends came to 15 bases. The germline gives CDR1 MDHEN, CDR2 SYDVKM. The CDR3 is 15 amino acids. In DNA form, the CDR3 reads TGTGCCAGCAGTTTTATTAGCCATCGCCGCTACGAGCAGTACTTC. Translation gives CASSFISHRRYEQYF.

The chain links TRBV25-1 to TRBJ1-2; D is unresolved. From germline, CDR1 is MGHDK and CDR2 SYGVNS. This CDR3 region has 11 residues. Deletions cut 8 bases from V and 2 bases from J, with 6 bases between. CDR3 bases: TGTGCCAGCCAGGTGAACTATGGCTACACCTTC. Amino acids: CASQVNYGYTF.